This note documents a single T cell receptor beta chain sequence. These data are taken from a study of T-cell reconstitution after alpha-beta-depleted transplantation in children. Molecular barcoding with unique molecular identifiers was used for the TCRbeta library. TCRdb fed the PCR reads into MiXCR, producing one record per CDR3 protein. The table lists roughly 610,000 distinct CDR3 sequences, roughly 10% of them singletons. The receptor was isolated from a human donor who donated a stem cell graft to a child with acute myeloid leukemia. The source was PBMCs from the stem cell graft donor, collected from the stem cell graft.

The CDR3 loop reads CASSTTTQSGYEQYF. CDR3 DNA: TGTGCCAGCAGCACTACCACACAGTCGGGCTACGAGCAGTACTTC. The rearrangement links TRBV7-2 to TRBJ2-7; D is ambiguous. The V and J ends lost 5 bases and 3 bases respectively, with 17 bases between them. Germline V CDR1 and CDR2: SGHTA, FQGNSA. The CDR3 contains 15 residues.